This TCR beta chain came from a study of shared clonotypes between healthy human individuals. For the study at large: Three plates each covered CD4 naive and memory; CD8 naive two, CD8 memory one.

Using immunoSEQ multiplex PCR, the repertoire was profiled, and TCRdb retains in-frame clones only, with some absent. Of some 1.1 million clones in the sample, around three quarters were seen once. Trimming cost V 6 bases and J 5 bases; bases outside gene matches: 2. The germline V gene has CDR1 MDHEN and CDR2 SYDVKM. The CDR3 contains 13 residues. Comments on this clone: Other nucleotide sequences in the sample specify the same CDR3.

This chain joins TRBV28 and TRBJ2-5; 11 positions agree with TRBD2. The sequenced sample consisted of memory CD4+ T cells from PBMCs. Subset noted: CD45RA-negative fraction. This TCR was sampled from a man younger than 30 in good health. Some clones in this sample may be carry-over from other donors' samples. The CDR3 DNA reads TGTGCCAGCAGCCTAGCGGGAGGTGAGACCCAGTACTTC. Residues: CASSLAGGETQYF.